This TCR beta chain was retrieved from a study of control samples from healthy donors and cancer patients. Clones were read by immunoSEQ multiplex PCR, and TCRdb kept only the in-frame ones, dropping some. The repertoire holds about 3,000 clones, with around 94% as singletons. V was clipped by 5 bases and J by 2 bases, with 6 bases between them. The CDR3 contains 12 residues. Germline V gives CDR1 SGHAT, CDR2 FQDESV (reference sequence). This TCR derives from a man in his 70s with lung cancer. The chain links TRBV11-1 to TRBJ2-5, with D possibly TRBD1 on 5 matching bases. The specimen was PBMCs. The CDR3 DNA reads as TGTGCCAGCAGCAGGGGACAAGAGACCCAGTACTTC. Encoded protein: CASSRGQETQYF.